This T cell receptor (beta chain) was observed in a study of shared clonotypes between healthy human individuals. At deep level, the assay was performed. Sequenced by immunoSEQ multiplex PCR; TCRdb stores in-frame clones only, minus some. Of some 1,900,000 clones listed, approximately 95% are singletons. CD8 cells classed as naive were CD45RO-negative and positively selected for CCR7, excluding terminally differentiated effector memory CD45RA+ cells. The CDR3 spans 12 residues. Trimming left V 2 bases short and J 7 bases short, with 8 bases between. Germline V gives CDR1 MGHDK, CDR2 SYGVNS. V and J are TRBV25-1 and TRBJ1-1; no reliable D call. The TCR originated in a man between 18 and 29 years old in good health. The sample was naive CD8+ T cells sorted from blood. This chain's CDR3 is CASSEGRGEAFF. The CDR3 DNA sequence: TGTGCCAGCAGTGAAGGGCGGGGTGAAGCTTTCTTT.